The source of this T cell receptor beta chain is a study of cytomegalovirus exposure and HLA in healthy donors. Study-wide results and limits: Reportedly, fewer N-insertions than the 666-donor mean appeared in an Asian-associated ancestry cluster in a later analysis. In vitro work confirmed that a few CMV-associated chains recognize CMV antigens. HLA allele associations emerged for around 15,000 TCR beta sequences in a later analysis, at 0.05 false discovery rate. TCR beta sequences reportedly predicted most subjects' HLA-A and HLA-B alleles accurately.

As to this clone: Its antigen is undetermined. The sample holds other DNA sequences that translate to the same CDR3.

Germline assignment: CDR1 SGHRS and CDR2 YFSETQ. V dropped 0 bases and J dropped 0 bases, with 5 bases sitting between them. The CDR3 has 14 residues. PCR amplification relied on 60 Vbeta primers (plus 13 Jbeta primers). Using immunoSEQ multiplex PCR, the repertoire was profiled, and TCRdb retains in-frame clones only, with some absent. In the table there are some 120,000 clones, about 79% of which are singletons. The receptor comes from a man in his late teens or twenties in good health and CMV-seronegative. Sequenced material: PBMCs. The chain recombines TRBV5-1 with TRBJ2-3; D remains ambiguous. CDR3 sequence (DNA): TGCGCCAGCAGCTTGGGTCAAAGCACAGATACGCAGTATTTT. As protein: CASSLGQSTDTQYF.